This T cell receptor beta chain was captured by sequencing in a study of blood T cell repertoires in COVID-19. Generated by immunoSEQ multiplex PCR, the TCRdb table keeps only in-frame clones and is missing some. The table has approximately 200,000 clones, 70% to 85% seen once. There are 14 residues in the CDR3. The germline V gene encodes CDR1 SGHTA and CDR2 FQGNSA. Trimming pared 4 bases from V and 7 bases from J, leaving 14 bases between. The receptor comes from a woman in her twenties or thirties with acute or convalescent COVID-19. This chain links TRBV7-2 with TRBJ1-5, with D tentatively TRBD1 (6 bases). What was sequenced was peripheral blood. The CDR3 region is CASSSRQVRQPQHF. The CDR3 coding sequence is TGTGCCAGCAGCTCAAGACAGGTCAGGCAGCCCCAGCATTTT. Complete variable domain (other parts from reference TRBV7-2 and TRBJ1-5): GAGVSQSPSNKVTEKGKDVELRCDPISGHTALYWYRQSLGQGLEFLIYFQGNSAPDKSGLPSDRFSAERTGGSVSTLTIQRTQQEDSAVYLCASSSRQVRQPQHFGDGTRLSIL.